The 22 T cell receptor beta chains reported below all come from one sample, sequenced in a study of T cell responses to AZD1222 COVID-19 vaccine. Clones were read by immunoSEQ multiplex PCR, and TCRdb kept only the in-frame ones, dropping some. Of about 69,000 clones in the sample, less than 85% were seen once. Sample: peripheral blood, taken 28 days after the second AZD1222 dose. These receptors were collected from an adult who received the AZD1222 COVID-19 vaccine.

J is TRBJ1-2 and V is TRBV27; no definite D call. Deletions cut 1 base from V and 2 bases from J, with 5 bases between. The germline V gene encodes CDR1 MNHEY and CDR2 SMNVEV (reference sequence). The CDR3 contains 13 residues. The CDR3 DNA sequence: TGTGCCAGCAGTTTATACGGGAACTATGGCTACACCTTC. Protein product: CASSLYGNYGYTF.

The V call is TRBV11-2, the J call TRBJ2-7; no reliable D call. Germline V CDR1 and CDR2: SGHAT, FQNNGV. This CDR3 contains 12 residues. Trimming removed 1 base at V and 4 bases at J, with 5 bases between. CDR3 nucleotide sequence: TGTGCCAGCAGCTTAGTGCAATACGAGCAGTACTTC. It encodes CASSLVQYEQYF.

The chain couples TRBV5-6 to TRBJ2-3; TRBD2 matches 9 bases. This CDR3 comprises 18 residues. Germline V gives CDR1 SGHDT, CDR2 YYEEEE. With V trimmed by 4 bases and J by 0 bases, 12 bases remained unmatched. The CDR3, as DNA: TGTGCCAGCAGCACGCCCGCGGGACTAGCACTTAGCACAGATACGCAGTATTTT. Encoded protein: CASSTPAGLALSTDTQYF.

The chain combines TRBV7-9 with TRBJ1-6; no firm D call. The CDR3 sequence is 14 residues long. Germline loops: CDR1 SEHNR, CDR2 FQNEAQ (reference sequence). The V gene lost 6 bases and the J gene lost 9 bases, with 15 bases spanning the gap. CDR3 bases: TGTGCCAGCAGGGGCGCAGCGCGTGGTTCACCCCTCCACTTT. This gives the protein CASRGAARGSPLHF.

This rearrangement joins TRBV20-1 to TRBJ1-5, with a possible D match to TRBD1 (5 bases). The CDR3 sequence is 13 residues long. The V end lost 3 bases, the J end lost 5 bases, and 11 bases lay between the germline ends. Germline V gives CDR1 DFQATT, CDR2 SNEGSKA (reference sequence). The CDR3 loop is CSASWGEHQPQHF. CDR3 DNA sequence: TGCAGTGCTAGTTGGGGGGAACATCAGCCCCAGCATTTT.

The chain has TRBV5-3 and TRBJ2-7; TRBD2 aligns across 9 bases. Being an ORF, TRBV5-3 has a function that is uncertain. The CDR3 consists of 18 residues. Unmatched junction bases numbered 20, after V lost 4 bases and J lost 6 bases. Written as DNA, the CDR3 is TGTGCCAGAAGCCTCTCTCGGGGTAGCGGGAGCTGTAAGGGCGAGCAGTACTTC. Encoded protein: CARSLSRGSGSCKGEQYF.

The chain employs TRBV6-6 and TRBJ2-2; 8 bases line up with TRBD2. CDR3 size: 15 residues. Germline lookup yields CDR1 MNHNY and CDR2 SVGAGI (reference sequence). The trim removed 4 bases at V and 5 bases at J, leaving 6 bases unmatched. The CDR3 region is CASSSGGAVTGELFF. The CDR3 DNA reads TGTGCCAGCAGTTCGGGGGGGGCAGTTACCGGGGAGCTGTTTTTT.

V usage is TRBV18 and J usage is TRBJ1-2; 9 bases align to TRBD1. The V gene's germline CDR1 is KGHSH and CDR2 LQKENI. The V and J ends lost 2 bases and 8 bases, in that order; junction bases with no gene match: 9. The CDR3 loop spans 15 amino acids. The CDR3 protein is CASSPMTGGSEGYTF. The DNA for the CDR3 is TGTGCCAGCTCACCAATGACAGGGGGTTCTGAAGGCTACACCTTC. The entire variable domain, with the rest obtained from reference TRBV18 and TRBJ1-2, is as follows: NAGVMQNPRHLVRRRGQEARLRCSPMKGHSHVYWYRQLPEEGLKFMVYLQKENIIDESGMPKERFSAEFPKEGPSILRIQQVVRGDSAAYFCASSPMTGGSEGYTFGSGTRLTVV.

The J gene is TRBJ1-6, the V gene TRBV5-1, with a weak D call TRBD1 (5 bases). Germline loops: CDR1 SGHRS, CDR2 YFSETQ. V lost 4 bases and J lost 5, with 13 bases in between. This CDR3 has 15 residues. CDR3 coding DNA: TGCGCCAGCAGCGTGGGGGACCTCGATAATTCACCCCTCCACTTT. Translated: CASSVGDLDNSPLHF. Supplemented by reference TRBV5-1 and TRBJ1-6, the full variable domain reads KAGVTQTPRYLIKTRGQQVTLSCSPISGHRSVSWYQQTPGQGLQFLFEYFSETQRNKGNFPGRFSGRQFSNSRSEMNVSTLELGDSALYLCASSVGDLDNSPLHFGNGTRLTVT.

V and J are TRBV18 and TRBJ1-2; D remains unclear. The CDR3 covers 14 residues. With 2 bases removed from V and 4 bases from J, the gap between germline ends came to 11 bases. Germline assignment: CDR1 KGHSH and CDR2 LQKENI. The CDR3 region has the DNA TGTGCCAGCTCACCATCCCGTGCAGCCTATGGCTACACCTTC. Amino acids: CASSPSRAAYGYTF.

V is TRBV28 and J is TRBJ2-1; 7 bases map to TRBD1. V gave up 5 bases and J gave up 4 bases; unmatched junction bases: 5. The CDR3 loop spans 14 amino acids. Germline V gene lookup returns CDR1 MDHEN and CDR2 SYDVKM. CDR3 coding DNA: TGTGCCAGCAGTACAGGACAGGATTACAATGAGCAGTTCTTC. It yields the protein CASSTGQDYNEQFF.

The rearrangement joins TRBV10-3 to TRBJ2-2; D unclear. Trimming left V 10 bases short and J 3 bases short, with 9 bases between. Germline CDR1 ENHRY, CDR2 SYGVKD. The CDR3 has 12 amino acids. CDR3 in amino acids: CASRYDTGELFF. Here the CDR3 DNA reads TGTGCCAGCCGGTATGACACCGGGGAGCTGTTTTTT.

The chain is built from TRBV6-1 and TRBJ1-2; 7 bases align to TRBD1. The CDR3 is made up of 17 amino acids. Germline trimming cut 1 base from V and 8 bases from J; bases unmatched to any gene: 16. Germline values: CDR1 MNHNS, CDR2 SASEGT. CDR3 amino acids: CASSEEAVGQPLKGYTF. The CDR3 DNA is TGTGCCAGCAGTGAAGAGGCTGTGGGACAGCCTCTGAAGGGCTACACCTTC.

The chain links TRBV7-9 to TRBJ2-2; 10 bases line up with TRBD2. CDR3 length equals 18 residues. Unmatched junction bases numbered 9, after V lost 5 bases and J lost 0 bases. Germline V CDR1 and CDR2: SEHNR, FQNEAQ (reference sequence). Here the CDR3 reads CASSPRGSGRPNTGELFF. Here the CDR3 DNA reads TGTGCCAGCAGCCCCAGGGGTAGCGGGAGGCCGAACACCGGGGAGCTGTTTTTT.

The V call is TRBV2, the J call TRBJ1-1, with D tentatively TRBD1 (5 bases). V was trimmed by 5 bases and J by 7 bases, leaving 11 bases between them. CDR3 length: 12 amino acids. Looked up from germline, CDR1 is SNHLY and CDR2 is FYNNEI. CDR3: CASSWDAREAFF. For the CDR3, the DNA is TGTGCCAGCAGTTGGGACGCCCGTGAAGCTTTCTTT.

The J gene is TRBJ1-2, the V gene TRBV6-5; D perhaps matches TRBD1 (6 bases). Germline CDR1 and CDR2: MNHEY and SVGAGI. This CDR3 region has 16 residues. V lost 0 bases to trimming and J lost 4 bases, with 15 bases between them. CDR3 loop: CASSYSSGGSSYGYTF. CDR3 in DNA: TGTGCCAGCAGTTACTCGAGCGGGGGCTCCTCCTATGGCTACACCTTC.

This clone appeared a single time. The chain recombines TRBV4-1 with TRBJ2-7, with 10 bases matching TRBD1. The germline gives CDR1 MGHRA, CDR2 YSYEKL. CDR3 size: 14 residues. The J segment lost 7 bases and the V segment lost 4 bases, leaving 7 bases of the junction unmatched. The CDR3 protein is CASSLGTGVGEQYF. Here the CDR3 DNA reads TGCGCCAGCAGCCTAGGGACAGGGGTTGGGGAGCAGTACTTC.

V usage is TRBV5-1 and J usage is TRBJ2-3; D call uncertain. Germline-derived CDR1 and CDR2 are SGHRS and YFSETQ. The CDR3 totals 14 residues. V was clipped by 2 bases and J by 5 bases, with 12 bases between them. CDR3 protein: CASSFSTEQDTQYF. The DNA of the CDR3 is TGCGCCAGCAGCTTCTCGACCGAGCAAGATACGCAGTATTTT.

This chain links TRBV5-6 with TRBJ1-2; possibly TRBD1 for D (5 bases). There are 13 residues in the CDR3. CDR1 and CDR2 from the germline V gene are SGHDT and YYEEEE. V lost 3 bases to trimming and J lost 3 bases, with 9 bases between them. The DNA of the CDR3 is TGTGCCAGCAGCTCAGTGGGGGACTATGGCTACACCTTC. The encoded protein is CASSSVGDYGYTF.

The chain employs TRBV10-3 and TRBJ2-7; 9 nucleotides agree with TRBD2. CDR3 length: 13 residues. The germline CDR1 and CDR2 sequences are ENHRY and SYGVKD. The J segment lost 2 bases and the V segment lost 7 bases, leaving 3 bases of the junction unmatched. Here the CDR3 reads CAITSGDTYEQYF. CDR3 nucleotides: TGTGCCATCACTAGCGGGGACACCTACGAGCAGTACTTC.

The rearrangement links TRBV5-5 to TRBJ2-7; D not resolved. CDR3 length: 16 amino acids. V lost 0 bases, J lost 2 bases, and 15 bases lay in between. Germline V gene lookup returns CDR1 SGHKS and CDR2 YYEKEE (reference sequence). CDR3 coding DNA: TGTGCCAGCAGCTTGGTAGCAATCACCTCGACCTACGAGCAGTACTTC. It is translated as CASSLVAITSTYEQYF.

The genes are TRBV7-9 and TRBJ1-1, with D hard to call. From germline, CDR1 is SEHNR and CDR2 FQNEAQ (reference sequence). CDR3 length equals 12 residues. Trimming took 4 bases from V and 8 from J, leaving 11 bases between them. In DNA form, the CDR3 reads TGTGCCAGCAGCTCCCTAGGTTGGGAAGCTTTCTTT. This gives the protein CASSSLGWEAFF.